This T cell receptor (beta chain) comes out of a study of shared clonotypes between healthy human individuals. Whole-study findings and limits: The expectation was that sequencing depth would affect clonotype sharing among donors.

J was trimmed by 6 bases and V by 5 bases; bases with no gene match: 18. This CDR3 has 19 amino acids. CDR1 is SGHRS, CDR2 YFSETQ, per germline. Points on this clone: What it recognizes is unknown.

Sorted-subset replicate PCR reactions were performed with about 210 ng DNA, corresponding to roughly 29,000 T cell genomes. Assay: immunoSEQ multiplex PCR; the TCRdb copy retains only in-frame clones and omits some. In the table there are 2 million to 2.5 million clones, approximately 95% of which are singletons. V and J are TRBV5-1 and TRBJ2-2; the match to TRBD2 covers 11 bases. This receptor was taken from a man aged 18 to 29 in good health. The sequencing sample was made of naive CD4+ T cells sorted from blood. Subset reported: CD45RA+ positively selected. The CDR3 DNA sequence: TGCGCCAGCAGGCAAACACTAGCGGGAGCCCCCCTGGCGGCCGGGGAGCTGTTTTTT. This translates into CASRQTLAGAPLAAGELFF.